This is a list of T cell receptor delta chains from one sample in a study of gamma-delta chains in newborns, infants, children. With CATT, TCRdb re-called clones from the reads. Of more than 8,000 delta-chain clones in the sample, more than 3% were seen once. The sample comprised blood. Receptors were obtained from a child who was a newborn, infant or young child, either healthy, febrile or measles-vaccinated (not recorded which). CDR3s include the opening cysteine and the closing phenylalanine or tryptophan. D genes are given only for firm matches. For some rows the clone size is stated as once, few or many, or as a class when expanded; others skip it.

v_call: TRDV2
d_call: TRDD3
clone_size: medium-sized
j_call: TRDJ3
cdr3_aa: CACDTAGGPWDTRQMFF
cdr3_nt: TGTGCCTGTGACACCGCTGGGGGCCCTTGGGACACCCGACAGATGTTTTTC

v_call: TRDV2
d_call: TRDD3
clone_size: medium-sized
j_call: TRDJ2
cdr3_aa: CACDTWGSLTAQLFF
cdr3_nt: TGTGCCTGTGACACCTGGGGGAGTTTGACAGCACAACTCTTCTTT

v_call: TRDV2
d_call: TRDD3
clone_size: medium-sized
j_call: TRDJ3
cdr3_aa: CACDTAGGYWDTRQMFF
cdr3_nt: TGTGCCTGTGACACCGCTGGGGGATATTGGGACACCCGACAGATGTTTTTC

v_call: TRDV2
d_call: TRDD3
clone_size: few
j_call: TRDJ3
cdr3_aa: CACDTVRRGIRSWDTRQMFF
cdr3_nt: TGTGCCTGTGACACCGTAAGACGAGGGATACGCTCCTGGGACACCCGACAGATGTTTTTC

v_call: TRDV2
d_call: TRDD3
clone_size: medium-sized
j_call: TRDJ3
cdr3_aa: CACDTVGDTPWDTRQMFF
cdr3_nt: TGTGCCTGTGACACCGTGGGGGATACCCCCTGGGACACCCGACAGATGTTTTTC

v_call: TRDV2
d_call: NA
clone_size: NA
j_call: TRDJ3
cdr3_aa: CACDLLGGSSWDTRQMFF
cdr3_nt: TGTGCCTGTGACTTACTGGGTGGAAGCTCCTGGGACACCCGACAGATGTTTTTC

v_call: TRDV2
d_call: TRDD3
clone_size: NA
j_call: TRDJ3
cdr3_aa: CACDTLSTGVYSSWDTRQMFF
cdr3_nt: TGTGCCTGTGACACCCTAAGTACTGGGGTATATAGCTCCTGGGACACCCGACAGATGTTTTTC

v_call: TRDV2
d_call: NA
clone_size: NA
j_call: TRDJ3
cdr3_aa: CACDTGGYSSWDTRQMFF
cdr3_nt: TGTGCCTGTGACACCGGGGGTTATAGCTCCTGGGACACCCGACAGATGTTTTTC

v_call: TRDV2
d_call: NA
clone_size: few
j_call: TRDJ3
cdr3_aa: CACDAALGSWDTRQMFF
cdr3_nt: TGTGCCTGTGACGCCGCGTTAGGCTCCTGGGACACCCGACAGATGTTTTTC

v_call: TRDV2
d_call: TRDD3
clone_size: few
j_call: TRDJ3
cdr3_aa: CACDTWGIEGARSWDTRQVFF
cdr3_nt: TGTGCCTGTGACACCTGGGGGATAGAGGGCGCTCGCTCCTGGGACACCCGACAGGTGTTTTTC

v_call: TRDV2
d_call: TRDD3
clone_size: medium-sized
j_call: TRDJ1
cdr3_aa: CACDYWGMIGKLIF
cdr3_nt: TGTGCCTGTGACTACTGGGGGATGATAGGTAAACTCATCTTT

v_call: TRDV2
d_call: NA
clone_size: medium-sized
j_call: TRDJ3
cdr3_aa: CACDYWASSWDTRQMFF
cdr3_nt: TGTGCCTGTGATTACTGGGCCAGCTCCTGGGACACCCGACAGATGTTTTTC

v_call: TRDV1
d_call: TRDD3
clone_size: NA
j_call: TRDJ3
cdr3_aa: CALGAHTGDLSWDTRQMFF
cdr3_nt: TGTGCTCTTGGGGCCCATACTGGGGACCTCTCCTGGGACACCCGACAGATGTTTTTC

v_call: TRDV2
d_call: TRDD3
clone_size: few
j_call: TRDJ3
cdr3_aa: CACDALGDSPSSWDTRQMFF
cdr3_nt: TGTGCCTGTGACGCCCTGGGGGATAGTCCGAGCTCCTGGGACACCCGACAGATGTTCTTC

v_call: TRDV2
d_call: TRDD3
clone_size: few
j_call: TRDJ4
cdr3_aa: CACDTVLGDTQGRPLIF
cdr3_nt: TGTGCCTGTGACACCGTACTGGGGGATACGCAAGGAAGACCCCTGATCTTT

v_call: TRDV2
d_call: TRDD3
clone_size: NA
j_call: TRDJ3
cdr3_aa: CACDLLGDYSWDTRQMFF
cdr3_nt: TGTGCCTGTGACCTACTGGGGGATTACTCCTGGGACACCCGACAGATGTTTTTC

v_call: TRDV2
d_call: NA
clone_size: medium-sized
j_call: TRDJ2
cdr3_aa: CACGDTLTAQLFF
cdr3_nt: TGTGCCTGTGGGGATACTTTGACAGCACAACTCTTCTTT

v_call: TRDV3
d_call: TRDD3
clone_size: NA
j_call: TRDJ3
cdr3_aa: CASPYWGTWDTRQMFF
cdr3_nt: TGTGCCTCCCCGTACTGGGGGACCTGGGACACCCGACAGATGTTTTTC

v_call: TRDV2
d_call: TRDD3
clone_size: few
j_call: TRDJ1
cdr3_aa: CACDTVLGDPGYTDKLIF
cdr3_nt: TGTGCCTGTGACACCGTGCTGGGGGATCCCGGGTACACCGATAAACTCATCTTT

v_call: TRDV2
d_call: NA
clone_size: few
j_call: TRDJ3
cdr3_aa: CACDTVGSSWDTRQMFF
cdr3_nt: TGTGCCTGTGACACGGTAGGGTCGTCCTGGGACACCCGACAGATGTTTTTC

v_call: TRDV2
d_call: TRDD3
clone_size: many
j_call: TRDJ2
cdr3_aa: CACDRLGDMTTLTAQLFF
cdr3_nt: TGTGCCTGTGACAGATTAGGGGATATGACCACTTTGACAGCACAACTCTTCTTT

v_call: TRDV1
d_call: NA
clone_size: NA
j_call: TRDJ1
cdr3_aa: CALGGPSYLLGITGGHYTDKLIF
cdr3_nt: TGTGCTCTTGGGGGACCTTCCTACCTTTTGGGAATTACTGGGGGGCATTACACCGATAAACTCATCTTT

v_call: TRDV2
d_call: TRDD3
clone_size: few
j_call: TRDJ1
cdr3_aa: CACDMRDWGIDKLIF
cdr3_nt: TGTGCCTGTGACATGAGAGACTGGGGGATCGATAAACTCATCTTT

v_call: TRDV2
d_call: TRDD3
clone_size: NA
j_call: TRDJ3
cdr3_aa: CACDTISLGDASSWDTRQMFF
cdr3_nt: TGTGCCTGTGACACCATTAGTCTGGGGGATGCAAGCTCCTGGGACACCCGACAGATGTTTTTC

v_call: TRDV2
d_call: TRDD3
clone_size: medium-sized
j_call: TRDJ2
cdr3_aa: CACDSLLGQALTAQLFF
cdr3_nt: TGTGCCTGTGACTCCTTACTGGGGCAAGCTTTGACAGCACAACTCTTCTTT

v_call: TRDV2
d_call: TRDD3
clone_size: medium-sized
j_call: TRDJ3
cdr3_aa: CACDTVLGDKSSWDTRQMFF
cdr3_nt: TGTGCCTGTGACACCGTACTGGGGGATAAAAGCTCCTGGGACACCCGACAGATGTTTTTC

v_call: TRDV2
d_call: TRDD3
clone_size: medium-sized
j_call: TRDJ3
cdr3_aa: CACDVLGDIWDTRQMFF
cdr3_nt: TGTGCCTGTGACGTACTGGGGGATATCTGGGACACCCGACAGATGTTTTTC

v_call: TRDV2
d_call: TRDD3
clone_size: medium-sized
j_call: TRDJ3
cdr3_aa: CACDTWGKISSWDTRQMFF
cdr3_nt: TGTGCCTGTGACACCTGGGGGAAGATTAGCTCCTGGGACACCCGACAGATGTTTTTC

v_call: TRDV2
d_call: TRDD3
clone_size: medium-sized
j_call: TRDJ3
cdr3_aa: CACDTVLGGPSSWDTRQMFF
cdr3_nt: TGTGCCTGTGACACCGTACTGGGGGGACCCAGCTCCTGGGACACCCGACAGATGTTTTTC

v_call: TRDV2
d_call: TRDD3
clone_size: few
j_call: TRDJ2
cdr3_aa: CACDILGDKAGKAAQLFF
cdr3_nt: TGTGCCTGTGACATACTGGGGGATAAAGCAGGTAAGGCAGCACAACTCTTCTTT

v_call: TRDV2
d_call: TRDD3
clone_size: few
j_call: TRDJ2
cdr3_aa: CACDPILGDTAALTAQLFF
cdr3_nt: TGTGCCTGTGATCCTATACTGGGGGATACCGCGGCTTTGACAGCACAACTCTTCTTC

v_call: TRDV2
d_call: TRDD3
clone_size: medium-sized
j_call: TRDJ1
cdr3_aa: CACVLLGADKLIF
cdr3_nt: TGTGCCTGTGTTTTACTGGGGGCCGATAAACTCATCTTT

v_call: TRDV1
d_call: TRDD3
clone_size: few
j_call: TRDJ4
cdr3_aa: CALGELPLPRSTGGLRPLIF
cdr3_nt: TGTGCTCTTGGGGAACTCCCCCTTCCAAGGTCTACTGGGGGATTACGACCCCTGATCTTT

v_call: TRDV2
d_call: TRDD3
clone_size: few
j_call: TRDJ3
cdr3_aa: CACDSYYWGIQSSEARDTRQMFF
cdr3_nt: TGTGCCTGTGACTCCTACTACTGGGGGATACAATCGTCCGAGGCGCGGGACACCCGACAGATGTTTTTC

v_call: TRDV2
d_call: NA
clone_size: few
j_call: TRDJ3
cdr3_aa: CACDTAEEYPSWDTRQMFF
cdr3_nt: TGTGCCTGTGACACCGCCGAGGAATACCCTTCCTGGGACACCCGACAGATGTTTTTC